This T cell receptor beta chain was captured by sequencing in a study of vaccination effects on CD4 cells after COVID-19. Whole-study context: Each person got two doses of an mRNA SARS-CoV-2 vaccine, BNT162b2 or mRNA-1273. Findings and limits, study-wide: Marked clonal contraction was seen late after vaccination (in both infection- and vaccine-induced clones).

Generated by immunoSEQ multiplex PCR, the TCRdb table keeps only in-frame clones and is missing some. In the table there are 50,000 to 60,000 clones, under 75% of which are singletons. About this clone: Its antigen is unidentified.

The ViraFEST assay expanded antigen-specific CD4+ T cells with viral peptide pools before sequencing. Subsequent to roughly 9 days of culture, CD4+ T cells were isolated. Previously uninfected by SARS-CoV-2, the vaccine recipients also showed negative nucleocapsid antibodies. Unmatched junction bases numbered 9, after V lost 4 bases and J lost 8 bases. CDR1 and CDR2 (germline): SQVTM, ANQGSEA. CDR3 length equals 13 residues. This chain uses TRBV29-1 with TRBJ1-2; TRBD1 matches 8 bases. The specimen comprised CD4+ T cells from PBMCs cultured with SARS-CoV-2 spike peptides, sampled before COVID-19 vaccination. This sequence originates from a human donor who received a COVID-19 vaccine. The CDR3 DNA follows: TGCAGCGTTGGGCCAGGGGGCTCGGGAGGCTACACCTTC. Encoded protein: CSVGPGGSGGYTF.